A selection of T cell receptor beta chains follows, all from one sample in a study of blood T cell repertoires in COVID-19. Sequencing used immunoSEQ multiplex PCR; TCRdb keeps in-frame clones, though not all of them. The profile shows about 300,000 clones, 85% to 90% of them singletons. The sequencing input was PBMCs or T cells enriched from blood (not recorded which). Receptors were obtained from a man aged 30 to 45 who had recovered from COVID-19. Each CDR3 is given with its conserved first and last residue.

v_call,cdr3_aa
TRBV19,CASSKPGVRTEAFF
TRBV5-1,CASRTQGQGNTIYF
TRBV19,CASSTRLAGDPDTQYF
TRBV19,CASSDGQGAKETQYF
TRBV28,CASIRQGNQPQHF
TRBV28,CASRTGGFTVNEQFF
TRBV5-1,CASSLGTVATNEKLFF
TRBV7-9,CASSLGWGGNTEAFF
TRBV18,CASSTNAGVDAGYTF
TRBV4-2,CASSAEPTNYGYTF
TRBV6-5,CASTGWVGRKPQHF
TRBV5-1,CASTLGTAYNEQFF
TRBV27,CASSYKTGENTEAFF
TRBV24-1,CATSDESRAGYTF
TRBV24-1,CATSHRGSNYGYTF
TRBV14,CASSPHGGGSHNEQFF
TRBV27,CASSFQQGFEQYF
TRBV30,CAWRAVGGRSAYGYTF
TRBV11-2,CASSLVEKQPQHF
TRBV28,CASSSNRGLGYTF
TRBV5-1,CASSLGQGTLSYGYTF
TRBV5-1,CASRSEGVTEAFF
TRBV10-3,CAISEGLPAYGYTF
TRBV5-1,CASSFLAVANTGELFF
TRBV19,CASATGNTNYGYTF
TRBV6-6,CASSRPAKQGRTTWAGANVLTF
TRBV5-4,CASSLTGGGPNEQFF
TRBV5-1,CASSLGQDYEQYF
TRBV28,CASSLSRQGAVGYTF
TRBV5-1,CASSLGLAGGTDTQYF
TRBV2,CASGLPGHNSRGANVLTF
TRBV28,CASSVDRAFNGYTF
TRBV2,CASSDPENYGYTF
TRBV19,CASSIDRGSGEQYF
TRBV11-2,CASSFVSEGTQYF
TRBV4-1,CASSQRQGAVNEKLFF
TRBV5-1,CASSGNTGGAEQYF
TRBV5-5,CASSLQSINYGYTF
TRBV30,CAWSLSAGTYEQYF